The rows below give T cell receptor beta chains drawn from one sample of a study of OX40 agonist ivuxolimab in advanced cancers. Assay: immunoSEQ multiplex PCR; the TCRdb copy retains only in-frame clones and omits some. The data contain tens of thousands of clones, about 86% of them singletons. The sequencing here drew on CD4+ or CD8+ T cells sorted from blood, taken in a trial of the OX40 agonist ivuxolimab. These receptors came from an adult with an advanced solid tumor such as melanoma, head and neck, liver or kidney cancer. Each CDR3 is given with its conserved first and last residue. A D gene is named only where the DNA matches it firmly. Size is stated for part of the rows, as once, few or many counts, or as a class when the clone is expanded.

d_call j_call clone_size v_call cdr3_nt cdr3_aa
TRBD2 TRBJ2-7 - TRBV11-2 TGTGCCAGCAGCCCGTTCGTAGCGGGAGGCTACGAGCAGTACTTC CASSPFVAGGYEQYF
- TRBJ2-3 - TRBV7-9 TGTGCCAGCAGCTTATTCACAGATACGCAGTATTTT CASSLFTDTQYF
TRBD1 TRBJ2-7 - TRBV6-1 TGTGCCAGCAGTGAAGGGGGACAGGGCCCCTACGAGCAGTACTTC CASSEGGQGPYEQYF
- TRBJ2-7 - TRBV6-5 TGTGCCAGCAGTTACTCGTTCGGGATTTCGGTAGGCGAGCAGTACTTC CASSYSFGISVGEQYF
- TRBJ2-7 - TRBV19 TGTGCCAGTAGTATTCGTGCAACCTACGAGCAGTACTTC CASSIRATYEQYF
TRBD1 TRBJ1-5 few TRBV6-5 TGTGCCAGCAGGTACATCTGGACAGGGAGTTCGCAGCCCCAGCATTTT CASRYIWTGSSQPQHF
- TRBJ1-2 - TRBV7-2 TGTGCCAGCAGCCTATCGCCGGGCAGTGGCTATGGCTACACCTTC CASSLSPGSGYGYTF
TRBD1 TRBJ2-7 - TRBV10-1 TGCGCCAGCAGTCCCCAGGGGGCCTCCTACGAGCAGTACTTC CASSPQGASYEQYF
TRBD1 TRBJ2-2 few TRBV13 TGTGCCAGCAGTATCAATCTCGGACAGGGAGTCAACTCCGGGGAGCTGTTTTTT CASSINLGQGVNSGELFF
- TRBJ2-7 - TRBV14 TGTGCCAGCAGCCAAGCTCGAACCTACGAGCAGTACTTC CASSQARTYEQYF
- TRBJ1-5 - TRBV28 TGTGCCAGCAGTTTTATTAGGATGGGGAGCAATCAGCCCCAGCATTTT CASSFIRMGSNQPQHF
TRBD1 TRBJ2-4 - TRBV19 TGTGCCAACAAGGGACAGGGGCGAAACATTCAGTACTTC CANKGQGRNIQYF
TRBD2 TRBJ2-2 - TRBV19 TGTGCCAGTAGTACCCCCTTGACTAGCGGGAGAGGAACCGGGGAGCTGTTTTTT CASSTPLTSGRGTGELFF
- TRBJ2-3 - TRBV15 TGTGCCACCGGCGCCGGACGCACAGATACGCAGTATTTT CATGAGRTDTQYF
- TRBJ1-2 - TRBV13 TGTGCCAGCAGCCCTCTGGCAGAATTTAACTATGGCTACACCTTC CASSPLAEFNYGYTF
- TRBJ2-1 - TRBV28 TGTGCCAGCAGAGTAACTAGTTTTTCCTCCTACAATGAGCAGTTCTTC CASRVTSFSSYNEQFF
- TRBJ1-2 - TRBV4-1 TGCGCCAGCAGCCAAGAAGCGGCGCAGCTAAGCTATGGCTACACCTTC CASSQEAAQLSYGYTF
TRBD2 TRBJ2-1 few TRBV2 TGTGCCAGCAGTAACCCGACTAGCGGGGGGGCCACTGAGCAGTTCTTC CASSNPTSGGATEQFF
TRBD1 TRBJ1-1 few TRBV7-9 TGTGCCAGCAGCATCACAGGGGCCGGATGGAACACTGAAGCTTTCTTT CASSITGAGWNTEAFF
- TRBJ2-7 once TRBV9 TGTGCCAGCAGCCCCCCGAGGGCATACGAGCAGTACTTC CASSPPRAYEQYF
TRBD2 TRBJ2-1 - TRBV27 TGTGCCAGCACCATCCTAGCGGGAGGGATAAATGAGCAGTTCTTC CASTILAGGINEQFF
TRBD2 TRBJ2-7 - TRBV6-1 TGTGCCAGCAGCGGGGGGGTTTCGAGGCACGAGCAGTACTTC CASSGGVSRHEQYF
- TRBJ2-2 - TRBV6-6 TGTGCCAGCAGCCCTTTCCGGGACACCACCGGGGAGCTGTTTTTT CASSPFRDTTGELFF
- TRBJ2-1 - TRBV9 TGTGCCAGCAGCGGGCAGCCCCAAGATTACAATGAGCAGTTCTTC CASSGQPQDYNEQFF
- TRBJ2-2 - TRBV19 TGTGCCAGTAGTCCACAACTTCGGGGTGGGGCCGGGGAGCTGTTTTTT CASSPQLRGGAGELFF
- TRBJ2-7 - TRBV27 TGTGCCACCCTCTCCGGAGGAACCTACGAGCAGTACTTC CATLSGGTYEQYF
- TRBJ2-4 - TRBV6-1 TGTGCCAGCAGTACGTGGGGGGACCCCGAATTGATTCAGTACTTC CASSTWGDPELIQYF
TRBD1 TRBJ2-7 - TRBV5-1 TGCGCCAGCAGCGTCGGGACAGGGGAGACCTACGAGCAGTACTTC CASSVGTGETYEQYF
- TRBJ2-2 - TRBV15 TGTGCCACCAGCAGGGAACCCGGGACAACGAACACCGGGGAGCTGTTTTTT CATSREPGTTNTGELFF
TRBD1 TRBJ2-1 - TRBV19 TGTGCCAGTAGCGAATTTCAGGGGGCTTACTACAATGAGCAGTTCTTC CASSEFQGAYYNEQFF
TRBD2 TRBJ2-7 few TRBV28 TGTGCCAGCAGTTTAAGGACTAGGGGTAACGAGCAGTACTTC CASSLRTRGNEQYF
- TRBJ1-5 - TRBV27 TGTGCCAGCAGTTTATTAGGCCAGAATCAGCCCCAGCATTTT CASSLLGQNQPQHF
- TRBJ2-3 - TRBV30 TGTGCCTGGAGTGTCGGGCTAGCGATTATCACAGATACGCAGTATTTT CAWSVGLAIITDTQYF
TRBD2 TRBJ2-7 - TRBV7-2 TGTGCCAGCAGCTTAGGTCTAGCGGGAGGTAACGAGCAGTACTTC CASSLGLAGGNEQYF
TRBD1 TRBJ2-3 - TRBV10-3 TGTGCCATCAACCCAGGGGGCGAGGTTGGAGATACGCAGTATTTT CAINPGGEVGDTQYF
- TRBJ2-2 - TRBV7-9 TGTGCCAGCAGCTACGGACCAATCGGGGAGCTGTTTTTT CASSYGPIGELFF
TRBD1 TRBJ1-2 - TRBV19 TGTGCCTCCTGGGCAGGGGGCTACGGCTACACCTTC CASWAGGYGYTF
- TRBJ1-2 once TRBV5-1 TGCGCCAGCACGAGGACCGGGTCTGACTATGGCTACACCTTC CASTRTGSDYGYTF
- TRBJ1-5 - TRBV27 TGTGCCAGCAGTGGGCGACCAGTTGTAGATCAGCCCCAGCATTTT CASSGRPVVDQPQHF
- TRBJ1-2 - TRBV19 TGTGCCAGTAGCCTGCCAAGCTATGGCTACACCTTC CASSLPSYGYTF
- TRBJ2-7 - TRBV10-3 TGTGCCATCAGTGGTAGGGCGGCAGACCCGACGAGGGAGCAGTACTTC CAISGRAADPTREQYF
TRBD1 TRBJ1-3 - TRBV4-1 TGCGCCAGCAGCCAAGCCGTGACAGGGTCTGGAAACACCATATATTTT CASSQAVTGSGNTIYF
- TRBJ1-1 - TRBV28 TGTGCCAGCAGCCTCCCCTACGGCACTGAAGCTTTCTTT CASSLPYGTEAFF
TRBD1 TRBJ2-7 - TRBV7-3 TGTGCCAGCAGCTTAGGAGTCAGGGGGCTCGACGAGCAGTACTTC CASSLGVRGLDEQYF
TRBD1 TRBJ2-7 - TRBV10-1 TGCGCCAGCAGTGTCGGGACAGGGGGTAATGCCGAGCAGTACTTC CASSVGTGGNAEQYF
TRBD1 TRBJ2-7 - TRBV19 TGTGCCAGTAGTATAGCAGGGGACAGGGGATACGAGCAGTACTTC CASSIAGDRGYEQYF
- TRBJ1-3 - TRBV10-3 TGTGCCATCAGTGGGGCAAACTCTGGAAACACCATATATTTT CAISGANSGNTIYF
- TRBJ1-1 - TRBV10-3 TGTGCCATCAGTGAGTCCGGTATGGTCCACAGCGGGACTGAAGCTTTCTTT CAISESGMVHSGTEAFF
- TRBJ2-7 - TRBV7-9 TGTGCCAGCAGCTTCCTAAGCTCCTACGAGCAGTACTTC CASSFLSSYEQYF
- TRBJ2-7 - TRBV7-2 TGTGCCAGCAGCTTAGTCGGACAGATTACTTCGGACGAGCAGTACTTC CASSLVGQITSDEQYF
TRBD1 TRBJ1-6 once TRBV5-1 TGCGCCAGCAGCAAAGACAGACTGGGACAGGGTTATAATTCACCCCTCCACTTT CASSKDRLGQGYNSPLHF
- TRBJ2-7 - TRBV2 TGTGCCAGCAGTGAAGCGCTGCTAGCGACCTTCTCCTACGAGCAGTACTTC CASSEALLATFSYEQYF
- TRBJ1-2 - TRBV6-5 TGTGCCAGCCGCCAGGGTTCTTATGGCTACACCTTC CASRQGSYGYTF
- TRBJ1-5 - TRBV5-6 TGTGCCAGCAGCTGGGACCCTAATCAGCCCCAGCATTTT CASSWDPNQPQHF
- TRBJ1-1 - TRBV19 TGTGCCAGTAGTGAATCGGGACTGTTGCACACTGAAGCTTTCTTT CASSESGLLHTEAFF
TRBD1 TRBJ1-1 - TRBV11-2 TGTGCCAGCAGCCAAGATGCGTGGGGGACAGGGCTAGACACTGAAGCTTTCTTT CASSQDAWGTGLDTEAFF
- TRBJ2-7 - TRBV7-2 TGTGCCAGCAGCTTTCTCTCCTACGAGCAGTACTTC CASSFLSYEQYF
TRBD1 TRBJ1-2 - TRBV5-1 TGCGCCAGCAGCTGGACAGGGGCCTATGGCTACACCTTC CASSWTGAYGYTF
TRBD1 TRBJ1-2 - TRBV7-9 TGTGCCAGCAGCCCAAACATCGGGACAGGGAAGGATGGCTACACCTTC CASSPNIGTGKDGYTF
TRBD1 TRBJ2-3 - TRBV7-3 TGTGCCAGCAGCCTCGGAGGGCAGGGGGCCTCAGATACGCAGTATTTT CASSLGGQGASDTQYF